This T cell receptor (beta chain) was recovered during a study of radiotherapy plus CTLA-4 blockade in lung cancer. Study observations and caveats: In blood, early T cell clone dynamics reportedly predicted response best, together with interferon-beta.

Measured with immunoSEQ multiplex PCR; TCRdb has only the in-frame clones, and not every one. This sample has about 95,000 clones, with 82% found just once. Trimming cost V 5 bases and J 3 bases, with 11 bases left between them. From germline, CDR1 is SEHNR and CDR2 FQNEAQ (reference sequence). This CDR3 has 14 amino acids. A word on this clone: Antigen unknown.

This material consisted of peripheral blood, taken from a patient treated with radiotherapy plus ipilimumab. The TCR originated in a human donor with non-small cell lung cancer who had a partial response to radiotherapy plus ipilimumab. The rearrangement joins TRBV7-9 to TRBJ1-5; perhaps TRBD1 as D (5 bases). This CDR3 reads CASSLDSDNQPQHF. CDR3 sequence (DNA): TGTGCCAGCAGCCTCGACAGCGACAATCAGCCCCAGCATTTT.